These 9 T cell receptor beta chains were sequenced from one sample in a study of shared clonotypes between healthy human individuals. Selected positively for CCR7 and CD45RO-negative, naive CD8 cells excluded terminally differentiated effector memory CD45RA+ cells. The assay was immunoSEQ multiplex PCR, and TCRdb's table has in-frame clones only and misses some. In the table there are about 820,000 clones, 92% of which are singletons. The sequencing input was naive CD8+ T cells sorted from blood. The source is a man aged 25 to 40 in good health.

The rearrangement joins TRBV7-2 to TRBJ2-3; D is possibly TRBD2 (6 bases). Germline V lookup: CDR1 SGHTA, CDR2 FQGNSA. V lost 4 bases and J lost 7, with 21 bases in between. The CDR3 has 16 amino acids. The CDR3 DNA is TGTGCCAGCAGCTCCACCTCGGGCGGGAAAAGGTATACGCAGTATTTT. Translation gives CASSSTSGGKRYTQYF.

The genes are TRBV27 and TRBJ1-4, with TRBD1 as a possible D gene (5 bases). This CDR3 has 13 residues. Germline CDR1 MNHEY, CDR2 SMNVEV (reference sequence). With 6 bases removed from V and 12 bases from J, the gap between germline ends came to 17 bases. The CDR3 coding sequence is TGTGCCAGCAGAGGGACGGCCTGGGGCGAACTGTTTTTT. The encoded protein is CASRGTAWGELFF. Full variable domain (rest looked up from reference TRBV27 and TRBJ1-4): EAQVTQNPRYLITVTGKKLTVTCSQNMNHEYMSWYRQDPGLGLRQIYYSMNVEVTDKGDVPEGYKVSRKEKRNFPLILESPSPNQTSLYFCASRGTAWGELFFGSGTQLSVL.

The chain links TRBV19 to TRBJ2-7, with 8 bases that match TRBD1. Per the germline V gene, CDR1 is LNHDA and CDR2 is SQIVND (reference sequence). CDR3 size: 14 residues. After removal of 6 bases from V and 0 bases from J, the junction contained 4 bases not matched to a gene. Here the CDR3 reads CASRPTGASYEQYF. For the CDR3, the DNA is TGTGCCAGTAGACCGACAGGGGCCTCCTACGAGCAGTACTTC.

The chain couples TRBV6-1 to TRBJ2-3, with 7 bases aligning to TRBD1. This CDR3 has 16 residues. The germline CDR1 and CDR2 sequences are MNHNS and SASEGT. The V and J ends lost 2 bases and 4 bases, in that order; junction bases with no gene match: 9. CDR3 sequence reads: CASSERDSKGADTQYF. Written as DNA, the CDR3 is TGTGCCAGCAGTGAAAGGGACAGCAAGGGAGCAGATACGCAGTATTTT.

Note on this clone: With a much larger clone just one base away, this may be a read error. This sequence joins TRBV7-2 and TRBJ2-7, with D perhaps TRBD1 (6 bases). Germline loops: CDR1 SGHTA, CDR2 FQGNSA. The CDR3 contains 13 residues. V was shortened by 5 bases and J by 3 bases, with 11 bases between the two germline ends. In DNA, the CDR3 is TGTGCCAGCAGCCCGGGACATCTCTACGAGCAGTACTTC. It is translated as CASSPGHLYEQYF.

V and J are TRBV6-1 and TRBJ2-1, with D possibly TRBD1 on 5 matching bases. The CDR3 consists of 15 residues. Germline lookup yields CDR1 MNHNS and CDR2 SASEGT. The V end was cut by 8 bases, the J end by 0 bases, with 14 bases between. CDR3 in DNA: TGTGCCAGCGAAATTACAGGCGGCTCCTACAATGAGCAGTTCTTC. This codes for CASEITGGSYNEQFF.

The V and J genes are TRBV14 and TRBJ2-2; TRBD2 aligns across 10 bases. Losses at the gene ends were 2 bases for V and 8 bases for J; bases not matched to a gene: 8. Germline CDR1 and CDR2: SGHDN and FVKESK. The CDR3 length is 16 residues. This CDR3 is CASSQRSLAGVGELFF. The CDR3 bases are TGTGCCAGCAGCCAAAGGAGTCTAGCGGGAGTTGGGGAGCTGTTTTTT. The variable domain in full, with the rest retrieved from reference TRBV14 and TRBJ2-2, is EAGVTQFPSHSVIEKGQTVTLRCDPISGHDNLYWYRRVMGKEIKFLLHFVKESKQDESGMPNNRFLAERTGGTYSTLKVQPAELEDSGVYFCASSQRSLAGVGELFFGEGSRLTVL.

This clone has a single count. The CDR3 spells CASSVESASYNEQFF. In DNA, the CDR3 is TGTGCCAGCAGCGTAGAATCCGCCTCCTACAATGAGCAGTTCTTC. This chain links TRBV9 with TRBJ2-1; D gene uncertain. V was shortened by 0 bases and J by 0 bases, with 7 bases between the two germline ends. The CDR3 runs 15 residues. Germline V CDR1 and CDR2: SGDLS, YYNGEE. The variable domain in full, completed from reference TRBV9 and TRBJ2-1, reads DSGVTQTPKHLITATGQRVTLRCSPRSGDLSVYWYQQSLDQGLQFLIQYYNGEERAKGNILERFSAQQFPDLHSELNLSSLELGDSALYFCASSVESASYNEQFFGPGTRLTVL.

The V and J genes are TRBV7-9 and TRBJ2-7, with D hard to call. The CDR3 extends over 13 amino acids. With 1 base removed from V and 8 bases from J, the gap between germline ends came to 12 bases. Germline CDR1 and CDR2: SEHNR and FQNEAQ (reference sequence). CDR3 region: CASSLGSRHKQYF. For the CDR3, the DNA is TGTGCCAGCAGCTTAGGAAGCCGGCACAAGCAGTACTTC.